One and the same sample provided the 30 T cell receptor beta chains below, sequenced in a study of cytomegalovirus exposure and HLA in healthy donors. Sequencing used immunoSEQ multiplex PCR; TCRdb keeps in-frame clones, though not all of them. The profile shows roughly 270,000 clones, over 75% of them singletons. The sequenced sample consisted of PBMCs. The receptors shown here come from a woman between 18 and 29 years old in good health and CMV-seronegative.

The chain links TRBV7-8 to TRBJ1-1; 7 bases fit TRBD1. The CDR3 has 14 residues. Germline CDR1 reads SGHVS; CDR2 reads FQNEAQ. Trimming removed 5 bases from V and 3 bases from J; junction bases left unmatched: 6. CDR3 sequence: CASSAYRGDTEAFF. The DNA of the CDR3 is TGTGCCAGCAGCGCCTACAGGGGAGACACTGAAGCTTTCTTT.

The chain combines TRBV7-8 with TRBJ1-5; D possibly corresponds to TRBD1 (5 bases). Trimming shortened V by 3 bases and J by 5 bases, and 8 bases separated the two germline ends. Germline V gene sequence: CDR1 SGHVS, CDR2 FQNEAQ. The CDR3 runs to 13 residues. This CDR3 is CASSFGGDQPQHF. CDR3 sequence (DNA): TGTGCCAGCAGCTTCGGAGGGGATCAGCCCCAGCATTTT.

The V call is TRBV18, the J call TRBJ2-7; 8 nucleotides line up with TRBD1. Looked up from germline, CDR1 is KGHSH and CDR2 is LQKENI. V dropped 3 bases and J dropped 3; count of bases not matched to a gene: 1. This CDR3 contains 13 residues. CDR3 sequence: CASSPTGVYEQYF. In nucleotides, the CDR3 is TGTGCCAGCTCACCGACAGGGGTCTACGAGCAGTACTTC.

In DNA form, the CDR3 reads TGTGCCAGCAGCTTGATCTACAGGGGTTTCTACAATGAGCAGTTCTTC. Translation gives CASSLIYRGFYNEQFF. The J gene is TRBJ2-1, the V gene TRBV11-2; 7 nucleotides match TRBD1. This CDR3 has 16 residues. With 3 bases clipped from V and 3 bases from J, the junction kept 8 bases outside the gene matches. Germline CDR1 is SGHAT and CDR2 is FQNNGV.

This chain connects TRBV7-2 to TRBJ1-5; possible D gene TRBD1, 6 bases. The germline V and J ends were trimmed by 3 bases and 10 bases, with 16 bases remaining between them. This CDR3 comprises 14 residues. Germline CDR1 reads SGHTA; CDR2 reads FQGNSA. CDR3 sequence reads: CASSFRDTVRPQHF. The CDR3 region has the DNA TGTGCCAGCAGCTTCCGGGACACCGTGCGACCCCAGCATTTT.

The rearrangement joins TRBV9 to TRBJ1-3, with a tentative D call TRBD1 (6 bases). The length of the CDR3 is 15 residues. V was trimmed by 3 bases and J by 2 bases, leaving 12 bases between them. Germline V CDR1 and CDR2: SGDLS, YYNGEE. For the CDR3, the DNA is TGTGCCAGCAGCGCCCTCAGGGGAACTGGAAACACCATATATTTT. Translation gives CASSALRGTGNTIYF.

The chain combines TRBV10-3 with TRBJ2-1; possibly TRBD1 for D (5 bases). CDR3 length: 14 residues. Germline values: CDR1 ENHRY, CDR2 SYGVKD. Trimming pared 5 bases from V and 1 base from J, leaving 9 bases between. The CDR3, as DNA: TGTGCCATCAGTCAGGGAACGTCCTACAATGAGCAGTTCTTC. Its protein is CAISQGTSYNEQFF.

The V gene is TRBV6-5, the J gene TRBJ1-2; no reliable D call. V lost 6 bases and J lost 6, with 8 bases in between. The CDR3 totals 11 residues. Germline lookup yields CDR1 MNHEY and CDR2 SVGAGI. The CDR3 loop is CASSSGDGYTF. CDR3 DNA sequence: TGTGCCAGCAGCAGCGGCGATGGCTACACCTTC.

J is TRBJ2-2 and V is TRBV5-4; D might be TRBD2 (6 bases). Germline V lookup: CDR1 SGHNT, CDR2 YYREEE (reference sequence). V was cut by 2 bases and J by 7 bases, with 15 bases left in between. This CDR3 contains 15 residues. The CDR3 reads CASSFFGSSGGELFF. CDR3 nucleotide sequence: TGTGCCAGCAGCTTTTTCGGGAGTAGTGGCGGGGAGCTGTTTTTT.

This clone was recorded only once. The gene calls are TRBV5-4 and TRBJ2-5; 7 bases fit TRBD1. V gave up 0 bases and J gave up 2 bases; unmatched junction bases: 4. Germline CDR1 and CDR2: SGHNT and YYREEE (reference sequence). The CDR3 extends over 15 amino acids. The CDR3 region is CASSLAGRGQETQYF. Here the CDR3 DNA reads TGTGCCAGCAGCTTGGCCGGCAGGGGGCAAGAGACCCAGTACTTC.

The rearrangement uses TRBV27 and TRBJ2-5; 12 positions agree with TRBD2. This CDR3 has 13 residues. From germline, CDR1 is MNHEY and CDR2 SMNVEV (reference sequence). The V gene end was trimmed by 7 bases and the J gene end by 5 bases; junction bases not matched to a gene: 2. The CDR3 DNA follows: TGTGCCAGCAAGACTAGCGGGAGTGAGACCCAGTACTTC. Protein: CASKTSGSETQYF.

The chain recombines TRBV15 with TRBJ2-7; D is perhaps TRBD2 (6 bases). The CDR3 extends over 13 amino acids. Trimming stripped 5 bases from V and 3 bases from J, with 11 bases between. Germline V gene sequence: CDR1 LNHNV, CDR2 YYDKDF (reference sequence). The CDR3 sequence: CATSEARGYEQYF. The DNA for the CDR3 is TGTGCCACCAGCGAGGCGCGGGGCTACGAGCAGTACTTC.

This chain connects TRBV6-6 to TRBJ1-1; 7 bases align to TRBD1. The CDR3 contains 15 residues. Germline lookup yields CDR1 MNHNY and CDR2 SVGAGI (reference sequence). V was pared by 0 bases and J by 11 bases, with 12 bases of the junction left unmatched. Written as DNA, the CDR3 is TGTGCCAGCAGTTACTCTTTCCCAGGGGGATCTCTCGCTTTCTTT. Amino acid sequence: CASSYSFPGGSLAFF.

V and J are TRBV6-1 and TRBJ2-4, with D maybe TRBD1 (5 bases). The CDR3 consists of 17 residues. V was trimmed by 1 base and J by 0 bases, leaving 13 bases between them. Germline lookup yields CDR1 MNHNS and CDR2 SASEGT. Here the CDR3 reads CASSEGRAGIAKNIQYF. The CDR3 nucleotides are TGTGCCAGCAGTGAAGGAAGGGCAGGGATAGCCAAAAACATTCAGTACTTC.

The V gene is TRBV4-1, the J gene TRBJ1-2; 8 bases are shared with TRBD1. This CDR3 contains 17 residues. The V gene's germline CDR1 is MGHRA and CDR2 YSYEKL. The V gene end was trimmed by 4 bases and the J gene end by 6 bases; junction bases not matched to a gene: 16. The CDR3 spells CASSPAGSRDRIHGYTF. In nucleotides, the CDR3 is TGCGCCAGCAGCCCAGCAGGGTCCCGGGACAGGATCCATGGCTACACCTTC.

V is TRBV29-1 and J is TRBJ2-1; TRBD2 is a possible D gene (6 bases). The V gene's germline CDR1 is SQVTM and CDR2 ANQGSEA. This CDR3 comprises 12 residues. V lost 1 base and J lost 15, with 16 bases in between. In nucleotides, the CDR3 is TGCAGCGTTGAAGGGGTCAGCGGGTCTTGGTTCTTC. Its translation is CSVEGVSGSWFF.

The chain recombines TRBV28 with TRBJ2-7; tentative D call: TRBD2 (6 bases). Trimming removed 5 bases at V and 3 bases at J, with 17 bases between. The CDR3 is 15 residues long. Looked up from germline, CDR1 is MDHEN and CDR2 is SYDVKM. Here the CDR3 DNA reads TGTGCCAGCAGTCCCCCGGGACTCACTCTCTACGAGCAGTACTTC. It codes for CASSPPGLTLYEQYF.

This rearrangement joins TRBV6-5 to TRBJ1-1; D ambiguous. The germline V gene encodes CDR1 MNHEY and CDR2 SVGAGI. The CDR3 is made up of 12 amino acids. V was shortened by 2 bases and J by 8 bases, with 9 bases between the two germline ends. CDR3 in amino acids: CASSYNGREAFF. DNA of the CDR3: TGTGCCAGCAGTTACAACGGGAGGGAAGCTTTCTTT.

This chain joins TRBV18 and TRBJ1-2; 11 bases agree with TRBD1. This CDR3 comprises 14 residues. V shed 6 bases, J shed 4 bases, and the junction held 4 bases outside the gene matches. Looked up from germline, CDR1 is KGHSH and CDR2 is LQKENI. In DNA, the CDR3 is TGTGCCAGCTCGCGGGACAGGGGGTCCTATGGCTACACCTTC. This sequence encodes CASSRDRGSYGYTF.

This chain joins TRBV28 and TRBJ2-7, with TRBD2 matching 8 bases. Germline V CDR1 and CDR2: MDHEN, SYDVKM. There are 16 residues in the CDR3. Trimming cost V 6 bases and J 4 bases; bases outside gene matches: 14. Here the CDR3 reads CASSLPLGGGRYEQYF. The CDR3 DNA reads TGTGCCAGCAGCCTCCCCCTCGGGGGGGGTCGATACGAGCAGTACTTC.

This chain links TRBV5-4 with TRBJ1-2; TRBD1 matches at 9 bases. Germline V lookup: CDR1 SGHNT, CDR2 YYREEE (reference sequence). The V and J ends lost 4 bases and 8 bases, in that order; junction bases with no gene match: 9. This CDR3 contains 14 residues. Written as DNA, the CDR3 is TGTGCCAGCAGCGTTCTACAGGGGGCGCGAGGCTACACCTTC. Translation gives CASSVLQGARGYTF.

V usage is TRBV28 and J usage is TRBJ2-7, with D maybe TRBD2 (6 bases). Trimming pared 3 bases from V and 3 bases from J, leaving 15 bases between. The germline CDR1 and CDR2 sequences are MDHEN and SYDVKM. There are 15 residues in the CDR3. The chain's CDR3 is CASSFLTEGNYEQYF. DNA of the CDR3: TGTGCCAGCAGTTTTCTCACGGAGGGGAACTACGAGCAGTACTTC. Drawing the rest from reference TRBV28 and TRBJ2-7, the complete variable domain is DVKVTQSSRYLVKRTGEKVFLECVQDMDHENMFWYRQDPGLGLRLIYFSYDVKMKEKGDIPEGYSVSREKKERFSLILESASTNQTSMYLCASSFLTEGNYEQYFGPGTRLTVT.

The chain employs TRBV11-2 and TRBJ2-1, with no clear D. CDR1 is SGHAT, CDR2 FQNNGV, per germline. V lost 0 bases and J lost 6, with 9 bases in between. This CDR3 contains 14 residues. The CDR3 bases are TGTGCCAGCAGCTTAGATCGCCTAGGCAATGAGCAGTTCTTC. This encodes CASSLDRLGNEQFF.

The V call is TRBV4-2, the J call TRBJ2-3, with TRBD2 matching over 8 bases. V shed 1 base, J shed 1 base, and the junction held 16 bases outside the gene matches. The CDR3 runs 20 residues. CDR1 and CDR2 from the germline V gene are LGHNA and YNFKEQ. CDR3 sequence reads: CASSQVRGREVPGGTDTQYF. In DNA, the CDR3 is TGTGCCAGCAGCCAAGTTCGTGGGCGGGAGGTCCCCGGCGGCACAGATACGCAGTATTTT.

The genes are TRBV13 and TRBJ2-7, with TRBD2 identical over 13 bases. With 4 bases clipped from V and 0 bases from J, the junction kept 9 bases outside the gene matches. The CDR3 has 18 amino acids. CDR1 and CDR2 (germline): PRHDT, FYEKMQ (reference sequence). CDR3 sequence (DNA): TGTGCCAGCAGCTCGCTAGTGAGGACTAGCGGGGGCTCCTACGAGCAGTACTTC. It encodes CASSSLVRTSGGSYEQYF.

The chain uses TRBV28 and TRBJ1-1; TRBD1 matches at 8 bases. This CDR3 has 17 residues. From germline, CDR1 is MDHEN and CDR2 SYDVKM. The V gene end was trimmed by 3 bases and the J gene end by 3 bases; junction bases not matched to a gene: 12. The CDR3 DNA reads as TGTGCCAGCAGTTTCTTGACAGGGGACCCGATAGACACTGAAGCTTTCTTT. It codes for CASSFLTGDPIDTEAFF.

The V gene is TRBV6-6, the J gene TRBJ2-7; 8 bases are shared with TRBD1. The CDR3 totals 14 residues. Germline V CDR1 and CDR2: MNHNY, SVGAGI (reference sequence). The ends lost 2 bases at V and 2 bases at J; junction bases unmatched: 2. CDR3 coding DNA: TGTGCCAGCAGTTACGGGACAGGAGCCTACGAGCAGTACTTC. It yields the protein CASSYGTGAYEQYF.

The chain has TRBV6-4 and TRBJ2-3, with 14 bases matching TRBD2. Germline loops: CDR1 MRHNA, CDR2 SNTAGT. The CDR3 consists of 15 residues. Trimming removed 5 bases from V and 5 bases from J; junction bases left unmatched: 3. The CDR3 sequence is CASSLGLAGVDTQYF. The DNA of the CDR3 is TGTGCCAGCAGTCTGGGACTAGCGGGAGTAGATACGCAGTATTTT.

The rearrangement uses TRBV5-1 and TRBJ2-7; 8 bases align to TRBD1. V dropped 4 bases and J dropped 5; count of bases not matched to a gene: 5. This CDR3 has 13 amino acids. Germline V gene sequence: CDR1 SGHRS, CDR2 YFSETQ. The CDR3: CASSADRVNEQYF. The CDR3 DNA follows: TGCGCCAGCAGCGCGGACAGGGTCAACGAGCAGTACTTC.

V gene TRBV2 combines with J gene TRBJ1-4; TRBD1 matches at 9 bases. CDR3 length: 14 residues. Trimming cost V 6 bases and J 7 bases; bases outside gene matches: 6. Per the germline V gene, CDR1 is SNHLY and CDR2 is FYNNEI. CDR3 in amino acids: CASRGVGQGEKLFF. The CDR3 region has the DNA TGTGCCAGCAGGGGGGTGGGACAGGGTGAAAAACTGTTTTTT. The variable domain in full, completed from reference TRBV2 and TRBJ1-4, reads EPEVTQTPSHQVTQMGQEVILRCVPISNHLYFYWYRQILGQKVEFLVSFYNNEISEKSEIFDDQFSVERPDGSNFTLKIRSTKLEDSAMYFCASRGVGQGEKLFFGSGTQLSVL.